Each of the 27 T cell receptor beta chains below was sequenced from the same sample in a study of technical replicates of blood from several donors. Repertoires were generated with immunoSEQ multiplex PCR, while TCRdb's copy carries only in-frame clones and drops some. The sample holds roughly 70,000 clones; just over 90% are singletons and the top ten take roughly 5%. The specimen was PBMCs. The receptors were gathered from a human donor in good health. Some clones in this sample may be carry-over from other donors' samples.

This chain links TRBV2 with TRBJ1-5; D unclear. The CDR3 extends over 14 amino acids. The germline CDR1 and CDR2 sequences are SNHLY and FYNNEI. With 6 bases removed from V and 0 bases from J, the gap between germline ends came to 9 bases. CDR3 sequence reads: CASRREYSNQPQHF. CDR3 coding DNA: TGTGCCAGCAGGAGGGAATATAGCAATCAGCCCCAGCATTTT.

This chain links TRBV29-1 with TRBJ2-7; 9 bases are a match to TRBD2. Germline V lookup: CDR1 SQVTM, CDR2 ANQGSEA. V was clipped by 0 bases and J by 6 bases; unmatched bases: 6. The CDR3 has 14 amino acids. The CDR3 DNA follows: TGCAGCGTTGAAGAAAGCGGGAGGACGGTCGAGCAGTACTTC. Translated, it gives CSVEESGRTVEQYF.

CDR3 sequence (DNA): TGTGCCAGCAGCATAGGACAGGGGGCGAACACTGAAGCTTTCTTT. The encoded protein is CASSIGQGANTEAFF. The chain is built from TRBV7-9 and TRBJ1-1; 11 bases match TRBD1. The CDR3 extends over 15 amino acids. Germline trimming cut 5 bases from V and 1 base from J; bases unmatched to any gene: 3. CDR1 and CDR2 from the germline V gene are SEHNR and FQNEAQ (reference sequence).

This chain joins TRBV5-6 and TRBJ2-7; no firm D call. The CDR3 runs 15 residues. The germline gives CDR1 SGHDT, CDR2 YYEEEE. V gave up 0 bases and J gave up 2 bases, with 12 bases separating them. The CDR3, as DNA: TGTGCCAGCAGCTTGGGTGTTCAGCGCGCCTACGAGCAGTACTTC. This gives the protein CASSLGVQRAYEQYF.

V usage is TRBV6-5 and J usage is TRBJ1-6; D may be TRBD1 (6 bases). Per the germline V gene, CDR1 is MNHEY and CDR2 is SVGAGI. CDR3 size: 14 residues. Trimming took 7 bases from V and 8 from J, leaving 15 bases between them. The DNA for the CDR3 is TGTGCCAGCACCTCAGGGGACATTTATTCACCCCTCCACTTT. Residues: CASTSGDIYSPLHF.

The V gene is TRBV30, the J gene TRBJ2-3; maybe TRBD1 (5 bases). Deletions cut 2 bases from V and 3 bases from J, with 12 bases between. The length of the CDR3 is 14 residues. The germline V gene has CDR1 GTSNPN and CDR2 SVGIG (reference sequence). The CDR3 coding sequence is TGTGCCTGGAGTCAAGGGGATGAAACAGATACGCAGTATTTT. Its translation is CAWSQGDETDTQYF.

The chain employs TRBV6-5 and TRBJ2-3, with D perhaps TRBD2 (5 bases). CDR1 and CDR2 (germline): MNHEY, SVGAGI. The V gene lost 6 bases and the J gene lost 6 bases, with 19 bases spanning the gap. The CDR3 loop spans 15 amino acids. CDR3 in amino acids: CASSPSPTLADTQYF. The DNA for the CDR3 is TGTGCCAGCAGCCCCTCGCCGACCCTAGCCGATACGCAGTATTTT.

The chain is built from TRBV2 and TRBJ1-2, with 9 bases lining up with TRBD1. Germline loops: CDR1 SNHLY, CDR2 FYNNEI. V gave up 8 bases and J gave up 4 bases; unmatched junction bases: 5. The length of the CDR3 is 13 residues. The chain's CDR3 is CASDTGGAYGYTF. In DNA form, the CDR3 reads TGTGCCAGCGACACAGGGGGCGCCTATGGCTACACCTTC.

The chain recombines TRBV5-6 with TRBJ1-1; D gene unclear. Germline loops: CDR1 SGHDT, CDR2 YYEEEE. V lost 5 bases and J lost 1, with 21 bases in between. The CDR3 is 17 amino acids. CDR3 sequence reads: CASSSVRVKVWNTEAFF. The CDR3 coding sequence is TGTGCCAGCAGTTCCGTCCGGGTGAAGGTGTGGAACACTGAAGCTTTCTTT.

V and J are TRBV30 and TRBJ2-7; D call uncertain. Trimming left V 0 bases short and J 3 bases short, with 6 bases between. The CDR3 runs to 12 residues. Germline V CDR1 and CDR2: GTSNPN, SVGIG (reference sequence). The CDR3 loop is CAWSVNSYEQYF. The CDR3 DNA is TGTGCCTGGAGTGTGAACAGCTACGAGCAGTACTTC.

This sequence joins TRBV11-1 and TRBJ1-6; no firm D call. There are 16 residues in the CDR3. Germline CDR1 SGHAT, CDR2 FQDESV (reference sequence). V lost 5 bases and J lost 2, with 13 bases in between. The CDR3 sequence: CASSPRKITYNSPLHF. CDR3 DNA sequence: TGTGCCAGCAGCCCGCGTAAGATAACCTATAATTCACCCCTCCACTTT.

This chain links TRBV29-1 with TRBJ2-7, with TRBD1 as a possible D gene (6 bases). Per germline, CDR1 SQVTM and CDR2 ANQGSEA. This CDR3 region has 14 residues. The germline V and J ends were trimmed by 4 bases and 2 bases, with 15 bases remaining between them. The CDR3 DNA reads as TGCAGCGTTGGGTGGGGGTCAGGGGCCTACGAGCAGTACTTC. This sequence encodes CSVGWGSGAYEQYF.

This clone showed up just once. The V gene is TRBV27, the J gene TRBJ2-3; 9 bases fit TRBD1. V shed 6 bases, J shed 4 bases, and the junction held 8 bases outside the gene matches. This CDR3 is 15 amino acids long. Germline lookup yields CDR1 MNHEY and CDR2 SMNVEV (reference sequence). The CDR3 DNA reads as TGTGCCAGCAGCCCCGGGACAGGGTACCCAGATACGCAGTATTTT. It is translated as CASSPGTGYPDTQYF.

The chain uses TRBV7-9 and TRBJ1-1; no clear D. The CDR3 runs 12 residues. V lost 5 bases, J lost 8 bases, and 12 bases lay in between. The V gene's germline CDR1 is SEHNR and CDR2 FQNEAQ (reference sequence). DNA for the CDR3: TGTGCCAGCAGCCTACAAAGCGGCGAAGCTTTCTTT. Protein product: CASSLQSGEAFF.

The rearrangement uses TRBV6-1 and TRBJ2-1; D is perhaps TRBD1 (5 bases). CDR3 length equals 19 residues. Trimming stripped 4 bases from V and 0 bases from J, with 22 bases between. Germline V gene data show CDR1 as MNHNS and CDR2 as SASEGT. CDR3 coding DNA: TGTGCCAGCAGTGGCTCGGTAGGTAGGGGTTTAAGCTCCTACAATGAGCAGTTCTTC. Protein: CASSGSVGRGLSSYNEQFF.

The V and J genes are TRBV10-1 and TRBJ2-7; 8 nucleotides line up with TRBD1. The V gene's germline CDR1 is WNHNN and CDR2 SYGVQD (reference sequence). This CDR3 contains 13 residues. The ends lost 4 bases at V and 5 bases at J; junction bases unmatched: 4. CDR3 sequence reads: CASSGGQAHEQYF. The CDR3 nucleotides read TGCGCCAGCAGTGGGGGACAGGCCCACGAGCAGTACTTC.

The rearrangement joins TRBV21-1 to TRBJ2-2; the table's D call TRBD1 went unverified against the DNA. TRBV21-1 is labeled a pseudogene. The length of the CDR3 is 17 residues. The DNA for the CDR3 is TGTGCCAGCAGCTCCGAGATAGGGACAGGTGGGACCGGGGAGCTGTTTTTT. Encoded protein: CASSSEIGTGGTGELFF.

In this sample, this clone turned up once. CDR3 sequence: CASSLSGVGEQYF. The CDR3 DNA follows: TGTGCCAGCAGCTTATCAGGGGTCGGCGAGCAGTACTTC. The rearrangement joins TRBV7-9 to TRBJ2-7; D perhaps matches TRBD1 (6 bases). Germline values: CDR1 SEHNR, CDR2 FQNEAQ (reference sequence). With 2 bases removed from V and 6 bases from J, the gap between germline ends came to 11 bases. The CDR3 covers 13 residues.

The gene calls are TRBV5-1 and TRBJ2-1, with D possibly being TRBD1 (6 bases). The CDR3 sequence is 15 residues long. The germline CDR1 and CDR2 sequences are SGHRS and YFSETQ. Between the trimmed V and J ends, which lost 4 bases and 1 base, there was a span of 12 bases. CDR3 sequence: CASSKGTLSYNEQFF. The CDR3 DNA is TGCGCCAGCAGCAAGGGGACACTTTCCTACAATGAGCAGTTCTTC. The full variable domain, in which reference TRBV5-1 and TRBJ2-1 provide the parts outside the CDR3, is KAGVTQTPRYLIKTRGQQVTLSCSPISGHRSVSWYQQTPGQGLQFLFEYFSETQRNKGNFPGRFSGRQFSNSRSEMNVSTLELGDSALYLCASSKGTLSYNEQFFGPGTRLTVL.

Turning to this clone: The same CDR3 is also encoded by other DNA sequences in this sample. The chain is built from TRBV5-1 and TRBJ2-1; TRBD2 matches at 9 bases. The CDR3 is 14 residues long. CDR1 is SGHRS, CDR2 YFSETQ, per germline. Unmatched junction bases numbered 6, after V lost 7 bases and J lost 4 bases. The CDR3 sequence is CASSASGGYNEQFF. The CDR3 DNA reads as TGCGCCAGCTCGGCAAGCGGGGGGTACAATGAGCAGTTCTTC.

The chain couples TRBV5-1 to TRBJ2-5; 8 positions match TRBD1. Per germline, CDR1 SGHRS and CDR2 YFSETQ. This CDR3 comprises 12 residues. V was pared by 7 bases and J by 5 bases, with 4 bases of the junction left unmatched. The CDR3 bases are TGCGCCAGCGGACAGGGCTTGGAGACCCAGTACTTC. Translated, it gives CASGQGLETQYF.

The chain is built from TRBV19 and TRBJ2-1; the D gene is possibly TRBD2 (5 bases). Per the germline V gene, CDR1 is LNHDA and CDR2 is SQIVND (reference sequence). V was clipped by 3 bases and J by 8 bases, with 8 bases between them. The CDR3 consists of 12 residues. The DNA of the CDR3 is TGTGCCAGTAGTATTACGAGGGATGAGCAGTTCTTC. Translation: CASSITRDEQFF.

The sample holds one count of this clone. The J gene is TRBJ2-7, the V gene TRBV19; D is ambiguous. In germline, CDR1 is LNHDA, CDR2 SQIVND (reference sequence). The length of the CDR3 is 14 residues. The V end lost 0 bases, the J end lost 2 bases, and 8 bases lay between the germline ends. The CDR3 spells CASSIDDRAYEQYF. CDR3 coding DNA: TGTGCCAGTAGTATAGATGATCGGGCCTACGAGCAGTACTTC.

The CDR3 nucleotides read TGTGCCAGCAGCTTAGGGTCTGGCTTCCTCTACGAGCAGTACTTC. Translation: CASSLGSGFLYEQYF. The V gene is TRBV7-2, the J gene TRBJ2-7, with no clear D. Trimming cost V 1 base and J 3 bases, with 13 bases left between them. Per germline, CDR1 SGHTA and CDR2 FQGNSA. This CDR3 is 15 amino acids long.

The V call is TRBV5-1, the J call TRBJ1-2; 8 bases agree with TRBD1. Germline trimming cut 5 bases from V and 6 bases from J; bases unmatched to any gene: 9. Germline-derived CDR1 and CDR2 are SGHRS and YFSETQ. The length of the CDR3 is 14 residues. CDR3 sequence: CASSYPQGANGYTF. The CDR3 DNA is TGCGCCAGCAGTTACCCGCAGGGGGCGAATGGCTACACCTTC.

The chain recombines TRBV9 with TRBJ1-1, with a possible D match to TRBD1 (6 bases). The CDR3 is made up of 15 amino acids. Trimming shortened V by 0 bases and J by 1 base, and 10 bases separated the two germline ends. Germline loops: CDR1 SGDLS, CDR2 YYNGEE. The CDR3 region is CASSVEDRTNTEAFF. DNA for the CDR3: TGTGCCAGCAGCGTAGAAGACAGGACGAACACTGAAGCTTTCTTT.

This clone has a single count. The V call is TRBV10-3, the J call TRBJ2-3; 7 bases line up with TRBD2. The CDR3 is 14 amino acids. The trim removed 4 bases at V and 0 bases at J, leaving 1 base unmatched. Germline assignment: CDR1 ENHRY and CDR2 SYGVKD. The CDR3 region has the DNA TGTGCCATCAGTGGAGCGGGAAGCACAGATACGCAGTATTTT. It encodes CAISGAGSTDTQYF.